The 4 T cell receptor beta chains below all came from one sample that was sequenced in a study of cytomegalovirus exposure and HLA in healthy donors. Researchers ran the PCR with 60 Vbeta and 13 Jbeta primers. The method was immunoSEQ multiplex PCR; TCRdb's version includes in-frame clones alone and lacks a portion of them. The data show approximately 100,000 clones, around 74% seen once. Sequences were obtained from PBMCs. These receptors were obtained from a woman aged 40 to 50 in good health and CMV-seronegative.

V usage is TRBV27 and J usage is TRBJ2-1, with TRBD2 as a possible D gene (5 bases). This CDR3 is 16 amino acids long. Trimming took off 3 bases at V and 1 base at J, with 13 bases between the two ends. Germline CDR1 MNHEY, CDR2 SMNVEV (reference sequence). CDR3 coding DNA: TGTGCCAGCAGTTTGGACTTAAGGGCGTCCTACAATGAGCAGTTCTTC. Translation gives CASSLDLRASYNEQFF.

The rearrangement joins TRBV2 to TRBJ2-1; tentative D call: TRBD2 (5 bases). Germline V gene lookup returns CDR1 SNHLY and CDR2 FYNNEI. V lost 4 bases and J 5 bases, leaving 12 bases between the germline ends. The CDR3 is 14 amino acids. CDR3: CASSVLAGHNEQFF. Here the CDR3 DNA reads TGTGCCAGCAGTGTGCTGGCGGGCCACAATGAGCAGTTCTTC.

This clone has more than one count but fewer than ten. The V gene is TRBV6-1, the J gene TRBJ2-6; D unresolved. Germline values: CDR1 MNHNS, CDR2 SASEGT. CDR3 size: 15 residues. The germline V and J ends were trimmed by 5 bases and 0 bases, with 8 bases remaining between them. This CDR3 reads CASSTHSSGANVLTF. The CDR3 DNA reads as TGTGCCAGCAGTACGCATAGCTCTGGGGCCAACGTCCTGACTTTC.

The chain uses TRBV19 and TRBJ1-2; no reliable D call. Germline CDR1 reads LNHDA; CDR2 reads SQIVND (reference sequence). The CDR3 spans 15 residues. The ends were cut back, 3 bases at V and 0 bases at J, with 11 bases in the middle. The CDR3 is CASSISSASNYGYTF. The CDR3 DNA sequence: TGTGCCAGTAGTATTTCAAGCGCCTCTAACTATGGCTACACCTTC. The full variable domain, its missing parts supplied by reference TRBV19 and TRBJ1-2, is DGGITQSPKYLFRKEGQNVTLSCEQNLNHDAMYWYRQDPGQGLRLIYYSQIVNDFQKGDIAEGYSVSREKKESFPLTVTSAQKNPTAFYLCASSISSASNYGYTFGSGTRLTVV.